The source of this TCR beta chain is a study of human T cells and chemical hapten exposure. Study context: Donors were sensitized with 2% DPC on the upper inner arm.

Regarding the study as a whole: Sensitizing with DPC caused no change in TCRs above 1 in 1000 frequency. As patch test score rose, PT1 expanded TCR counts tended to rise as well.

Regarding time point: patch test 3, about 24 weeks after DPC sensitization. Treatment noted: therapeutic diphenylcyclopropenone sensitization with weekly scalp DPC. Drawing of blood took place ahead of applying each patch test. Note on this clonotype: The antigen remains undetermined.

The germline V gene encodes CDR1 MNHEY and CDR2 SVGEGT. This CDR3 contains 14 residues. J lost 1 base, V lost 6 bases, and 3 bases had no gene match. TCRdb itself ran the RACE reads through MiXCR, one entry per CDR3 protein. The sample lists about 190,000 distinct CDR3 sequences, under 25% occurring once. The sample in question was whole blood, obtained in connection with sensitization to the hapten diphenylcyclopropenone (DPC). The TCR comes from a woman in her 40s with alopecia areata. Some clones in this sample may be carry-over from other donors' samples. This sequence joins TRBV6-2 or TRBV6-3 and TRBJ2-7; TRBD1 matches at 10 bases. This chain's CDR3 is CASRGTGDSYEQYF. The CDR3 nucleotides read TGTGCCAGCAGGGGGACAGGGGATTCCTACGAGCAGTACTTC.